The 14 T cell receptor beta chains listed next were all sequenced from one sample in a study of blood T cell repertoires in COVID-19. Sequencing was performed with immunoSEQ multiplex PCR; in TCRdb, only in-frame clones are kept and a portion is missing. The sample lists roughly 64,000 clones, around 86% seen once, with less than 1.5% in the top ten. The material sequenced was peripheral blood. Receptors were obtained from a man between 40 and 49 years old with acute or convalescent COVID-19.

CDR3 residues: CASRPEGGAQYF. The CDR3 coding sequence is TGTGCCAGCAGGCCCGAGGGTGGGGCGCAGTATTTT. The chain couples TRBV12-3 or TRBV12-4 to TRBJ2-3; D is perhaps TRBD2 (5 bases). This CDR3 contains 12 residues. Trimming removed 6 bases from V and 10 bases from J, with 14 bases in between.

The sample holds a few counts of this clone. V usage is TRBV6-5 and J usage is TRBJ1-2; D unresolved. V was pared by 4 bases and J by 4 bases, with 7 bases between. There are 12 residues in the CDR3. CDR1 and CDR2 from the germline V gene are MNHEY and SVGAGI. The CDR3 here is CASSSLVYGYTF. The CDR3 DNA reads as TGTGCCAGCAGTTCTCTTGTCTATGGCTACACCTTC.

This clone has a handful of counts. CDR3: CASSRTAEAFF. CDR3 in DNA: TGTGCCAGCAGCAGGACAGCTGAAGCTTTCTTT. V and J are TRBV11-2 and TRBJ1-1, with D perhaps matching TRBD1 (6 bases). Germline CDR1 and CDR2: SGHAT and FQNNGV. The CDR3 runs 11 residues. The germline V and J ends were trimmed by 5 bases and 6 bases, with 7 bases remaining between them.

The chain joins TRBV4-1 to TRBJ1-1; 10 bases are a match to TRBD1. The CDR3 runs 16 residues. In germline, CDR1 is MGHRA, CDR2 YSYEKL. J was trimmed by 2 bases and V by 1 base; bases with no gene match: 4. The CDR3 nucleotides read TGCGCCAGCAGCCAAGGGCGACAGGGGGCCAACACTGAAGCTTTCTTT. Translated: CASSQGRQGANTEAFF.

The rearrangement uses TRBV12-3 or TRBV12-4 and TRBJ1-1; 8 bases fit TRBD1. The CDR3 is 13 amino acids. V lost 1 base and J lost 11; bases outside the gene matches: 6. The CDR3 nucleotides read TGTGCCAGCAGTTTAGGGACAGGGTCTAGTGCTTTCTTT. Its translation is CASSLGTGSSAFF.

The CDR3 coding sequence is TGTGCCAGCAGTGGGACTAGCGGGATTTTTGCAGATACGCAGTATTTT. Translated, it gives CASSGTSGIFADTQYF. The V gene is TRBV2, the J gene TRBJ2-3; 12 bases match TRBD2. The CDR3 totals 16 residues. Germline assignment: CDR1 SNHLY and CDR2 FYNNEI. J gave up 4 bases and V 4 bases, and 6 bases lay outside the gene matches.

This clone occurred a few times. The gene calls are TRBV2 and TRBJ2-5; 10 bases match TRBD2. V was pared by 5 bases and J by 6 bases, with 9 bases of the junction left unmatched. Germline-derived CDR1 and CDR2 are SNHLY and FYNNEI. This CDR3 has 15 amino acids. The CDR3: CASSPSGGAVKTQYF. The CDR3 DNA is TGTGCCAGCAGTCCCAGCGGGGGGGCGGTAAAGACCCAGTACTTC. Complete variable domain (other parts from reference TRBV2 and TRBJ2-5): EPEVTQTPSHQVTQMGQEVILRCVPISNHLYFYWYRQILGQKVEFLVSFYNNEISEKSEIFDDQFSVERPDGSNFTLKIRSTKLEDSAMYFCASSPSGGAVKTQYFGPGTRLLVL.

The chain has TRBV11-3 and TRBJ2-5, with TRBD2 identical over 7 bases. The germline V gene encodes CDR1 SGHNT and CDR2 YENEEA. Unmatched junction bases numbered 12, after V lost 5 bases and J lost 3 bases. The CDR3 spans 16 residues. The CDR3 DNA sequence: TGTGCCAGCAGCCCAAACCAACTGGGGGGGAAAGAGACCCAGTACTTC. Residues: CASSPNQLGGKETQYF.

The V call is TRBV9, the J call TRBJ2-6; D is ambiguous. Germline V gene lookup returns CDR1 SGDLS and CDR2 YYNGEE. The CDR3 has 17 amino acids. Trimming removed 4 bases at V and 0 bases at J, with 14 bases between. The CDR3 DNA reads TGTGCCAGCAGCTTCGGGTCCCTGAGCTCTGGGGCCAACGTCCTGACTTTC. This translates into CASSFGSLSSGANVLTF.

The chain uses TRBV28 and TRBJ2-7, with 10 bases lining up with TRBD2. CDR1 is MDHEN and CDR2 is SYDVKM in the germline V gene. The CDR3 totals 15 residues. V lost 5 bases and J lost 5; bases outside the gene matches: 9. CDR3 nucleotides: TGTGCCAGCAGTCCAGCGGGGGGGCCTCGGAACGAGCAGTACTTC. Protein: CASSPAGGPRNEQYF.

The rearrangement links TRBV5-1 to TRBJ1-1, with a weak D call TRBD1 (6 bases). The CDR3 is 14 amino acids. Germline V CDR1 and CDR2: SGHRS, YFSETQ. Trimming removed 2 bases from V and 5 bases from J, with 13 bases in between. CDR3: CASSLLGAHTEAFF. CDR3 nucleotides: TGCGCCAGCAGCTTATTGGGGGCGCATACTGAAGCTTTCTTT. The entire variable domain, with the rest obtained from reference TRBV5-1 and TRBJ1-1, is as follows: KAGVTQTPRYLIKTRGQQVTLSCSPISGHRSVSWYQQTPGQGLQFLFEYFSETQRNKGNFPGRFSGRQFSNSRSEMNVSTLELGDSALYLCASSLLGAHTEAFFGQGTRLTVV.

This rearrangement joins TRBV2 to TRBJ1-5, with unresolved D. V was clipped by 5 bases and J by 5 bases, with 10 bases between them. Germline CDR1 reads SNHLY; CDR2 reads FYNNEI. This CDR3 is 13 amino acids long. The chain's CDR3 is CASSPTRDQPQHF. The CDR3 DNA sequence: TGTGCCAGCAGTCCCACGCGGGATCAGCCCCAGCATTTT.

The chain links TRBV15 to TRBJ2-7; the match to TRBD1 covers 7 bases. The CDR3 totals 13 residues. The germline gives CDR1 LNHNV, CDR2 YYDKDF (reference sequence). The J segment lost 7 bases and the V segment lost 7 bases, leaving 10 bases of the junction unmatched. The CDR3, as DNA: TGTGCCACCACCGCCGGCAGGGGGAAGGAGCAGTACTTC. It translates to CATTAGRGKEQYF.

This chain connects TRBV6-5 to TRBJ1-3; no definite D call. V was cut by 4 bases and J by 3 bases, with 4 bases left in between. CDR1 and CDR2 from the germline V gene are MNHEY and SVGAGI. This CDR3 is 12 amino acids long. The CDR3 nucleotides are TGTGCCAGCAGTTCTAATGGAAACACCATATATTTT. It yields the protein CASSSNGNTIYF.